One sample yielded the 22 T cell receptor beta chains listed below, sequenced in a study of T cell therapy after organ transplantation. Repertoires were generated with immunoSEQ multiplex PCR, while TCRdb's copy carries only in-frame clones and drops some. The sample lists a few thousand clones, around 63% occurring once. These receptors are not linked to any known antigen. Time point given: 20-29 weeks after completion of therapy. The sequences come from CD8+ T cells from blood, collected after autologous CMV-specific T cell therapy. The receptors come from a human patient who had received a solid organ transplant and had CMV disease. The T cells may come from the graft donor.

This clone was seen more than once but under ten times. V and J are TRBV7-7 and TRBJ2-5; 11 bases align to TRBD1. The germline V gene encodes CDR1 SSHAT and CDR2 FNYEAQ (reference sequence). This CDR3 spans 15 amino acids. Trimming at V came to 3 bases and at J to 1 base, leaving 1 base not matched to a gene. The CDR3 loop is CASSFGTGGQETQYF. The CDR3, as DNA: TGTGCCAGCAGCTTCGGGACAGGGGGCCAAGAGACCCAGTACTTC.

This chain links TRBV5-2 with TRBJ2-1; the table's D call of TRBD2 was not tested on the DNA. TRBV5-2 is given as a pseudogene. CDR3 length: 17 residues. CDR3 sequence: CASSSSRGSGNYNEQFF. CDR3 DNA: TGTGCCAGCAGCTCCTCCCGGGGGAGCGGGAACTACAATGAGCAGTTCTTC.

The CDR3 DNA sequence: TGTGCCAGTAGTATAGGGGCTGGGGCCAACGTCCTGACTTTC. Residues: CASSIGAGANVLTF. The chain has TRBV19 and TRBJ2-6, with D hard to call. With 1 base removed from V and 2 bases from J, the gap between germline ends came to 3 bases. Germline loops: CDR1 LNHDA, CDR2 SQIVND (reference sequence). The CDR3 runs 14 residues.

The V gene is TRBV6-6, the J gene TRBJ1-1; 11 bases are a match to TRBD1. Germline assignment: CDR1 MNHNY and CDR2 SVGAGI (reference sequence). CDR3 length: 14 amino acids. V lost 4 bases to trimming and J lost 7 bases; unmatched junction nucleotides: 5. In nucleotides, the CDR3 is TGTGCCAGCAGTTCCTGGACAGGGGGCGATGAAGCTTTCTTT. Amino acid sequence: CASSSWTGGDEAFF.

This clone was counted once. The DNA for the CDR3 is TGTGCCTGGAGCCATTTACTAGCGGGAGAAGAGACCCAGTACTTC. This gives the protein CAWSHLLAGEETQYF. The chain employs TRBV30 and TRBJ2-5; 11 nucleotides line up with TRBD2. The germline CDR1 and CDR2 sequences are GTSNPN and SVGIG (reference sequence). CDR3 length equals 15 residues. V gave up 3 bases and J gave up 3 bases; unmatched junction bases: 6. The entire variable domain, with the rest obtained from reference TRBV30 and TRBJ2-5, is as follows: SQTIHQWPATLVQPVGSPLSLECTVEGTSNPNLYWYRQAAGRGLQLLFYSVGIGQISSEVPQNLSASRPQDRQFILSSKKLLLSDSGFYLCAWSHLLAGEETQYFGPGTRLLVL.

V gene TRBV4-1 combines with J gene TRBJ2-5, with 10 bases that match TRBD2. The CDR3 length is 20 residues. V lost 0 bases, J lost 1 base, and 14 bases stayed unmatched. From germline, CDR1 is MGHRA and CDR2 YSYEKL. CDR3 in DNA: TGCGCCAGCAGCCAAGAAACCCCAGCGGGAGGGCCCCCACTCCAAGAGACCCAGTACTTC. Protein product: CASSQETPAGGPPLQETQYF.

The chain joins TRBV29-1 to TRBJ2-1, with a weak D call TRBD2 (5 bases). V lost 0 bases, J lost 7 bases, and 16 bases lay in between. Germline values: CDR1 SQVTM, CDR2 ANQGSEA. The CDR3 has 15 amino acids. CDR3: CSVEDLNLSGNEQFF. The CDR3 bases are TGCAGCGTTGAAGACCTCAACTTAAGCGGAAATGAGCAGTTCTTC.

The rearrangement links TRBV27 to TRBJ1-5; 7 nucleotides line up with TRBD1. CDR1 and CDR2 (germline): MNHEY, SMNVEV (reference sequence). With V trimmed by 2 bases and J by 4 bases, 2 bases remained unmatched. This CDR3 is 14 amino acids long. CDR3 loop: CASSLQQGNQPQHF. As DNA, the CDR3 is TGTGCCAGCAGTTTACAACAGGGGAATCAGCCCCAGCATTTT.

CDR3 region: CASSLFQNTGELFF. The CDR3 DNA is TGTGCCAGCAGTTTGTTTCAGAACACCGGGGAGCTGTTTTTT. V and J are TRBV2 and TRBJ2-2; D gene ambiguous. V was trimmed by 5 bases and J by 1 base, leaving 8 bases between them. Germline CDR1 reads SNHLY; CDR2 reads FYNNEI. This CDR3 is 14 amino acids long.

This chain connects TRBV7-9 to TRBJ2-2; 10 bases are a match to TRBD2. The V segment lost 7 bases and the J segment 4 bases; nucleotides outside the gene matches: 3. Germline assignment: CDR1 SEHNR and CDR2 FQNEAQ (reference sequence). The CDR3 is 14 residues long. CDR3 residues: CASMRTSGTGELFF. The CDR3 DNA reads TGTGCCAGCATGCGGACTAGCGGCACCGGGGAGCTGTTTTTT.

Within the sample, this clone is medium-sized. The chain's CDR3 is CASSSPRTGYTF. The CDR3, as DNA: TGTGCCAGCAGCTCCCCGCGAACCGGCTACACCTTC. The rearrangement uses TRBV11-2 and TRBJ1-2, with D unresolved. CDR3 length: 12 residues. The germline gives CDR1 SGHAT, CDR2 FQNNGV. V was shortened by 4 bases and J by 8 bases, with 11 bases between the two germline ends.

The genes are TRBV5-1 and TRBJ2-7; 7 bases are shared with TRBD1. Germline CDR1 SGHRS, CDR2 YFSETQ. This CDR3 contains 13 residues. V shed 3 bases and J 0 bases; nucleotides not matched to a gene: 0. This CDR3 reads CASSWDSSYEQYF. For the CDR3, the DNA is TGCGCCAGCAGCTGGGACAGCTCCTACGAGCAGTACTTC.

The rearrangement joins TRBV7-2 to TRBJ1-2; D gene unclear. The length of the CDR3 is 15 residues. Germline assignment: CDR1 SGHTA and CDR2 FQGNSA. V lost 1 base and J 4 bases, leaving 13 bases between the germline ends. CDR3 sequence: CASSLGAERGYGYTF. In nucleotides, the CDR3 is TGTGCCAGCAGCTTAGGGGCGGAACGAGGCTATGGCTACACCTTC.

V and J are TRBV9 and TRBJ2-3; D is possibly TRBD2 (5 bases). The CDR3 extends over 16 amino acids. Germline V lookup: CDR1 SGDLS, CDR2 YYNGEE. V was shortened by 0 bases and J by 2 bases, with 13 bases between the two germline ends. The CDR3 loop is CASSVAFGGFTDTQYF. Here the CDR3 DNA reads TGTGCCAGCAGCGTAGCTTTCGGCGGGTTCACAGATACGCAGTATTTT.

The V and J genes are TRBV27 and TRBJ2-1; 9 bases align to TRBD2. The CDR3 runs 15 residues. Per germline, CDR1 MNHEY and CDR2 SMNVEV (reference sequence). V lost 4 bases and J lost 12; bases outside the gene matches: 13. CDR3 sequence: CASSSGTSLLGGQFF. The CDR3 coding sequence is TGTGCCAGCAGTTCCGGGACTAGCCTACTTGGAGGGCAGTTCTTC.

The chain carries TRBV5-4 and TRBJ2-7; TRBD2 agrees at 7 bases. V lost 0 bases, J lost 4 bases, and 13 bases stayed unmatched. Per germline, CDR1 SGHNT and CDR2 YYREEE (reference sequence). The CDR3 loop spans 17 amino acids. The CDR3 spells CASSLGPRLAANYEQYV. The CDR3 bases are TGTGCCAGCAGCTTGGGTCCTCGACTAGCAGCCAATTACGAGCAGTACGTC.

The V gene is TRBV9, the J gene TRBJ1-2, with D unclear. This CDR3 region has 14 residues. Germline V gene sequence: CDR1 SGDLS, CDR2 YYNGEE. The V and J ends lost 0 bases and 2 bases respectively, with 8 bases between them. CDR3 sequence: CASSVGGGNYGYTF. The CDR3, as DNA: TGTGCCAGCAGCGTAGGAGGAGGAAACTATGGCTACACCTTC.

A single count supports this clone. The chain links TRBV27 to TRBJ2-5, with 8 bases lining up with TRBD2. The CDR3 covers 13 residues. The germline CDR1 and CDR2 sequences are MNHEY and SMNVEV (reference sequence). J was trimmed by 3 bases and V by 6 bases; bases with no gene match: 3. The CDR3 nucleotides read TGTGCCAGCAGGGCGGGGGGCAAAGAGACCCAGTACTTC. Protein: CASRAGGKETQYF.

The rearrangement uses TRBV6-1 and TRBJ2-5, with 9 bases lining up with TRBD2. CDR1 is MNHNS, CDR2 SASEGT, per germline. V trimming: 1 base; J trimming: 2 bases; junction bases outside the gene matches: 11. This CDR3 region has 18 residues. CDR3 residues: CASSEVGFSGSIQETQYF. The DNA of the CDR3 is TGTGCCAGCAGTGAAGTTGGCTTTAGCGGGAGCATTCAAGAGACCCAGTACTTC.

The rearrangement links TRBV2 to TRBJ2-1, with TRBD2 matching 9 bases. The CDR3 has 15 residues. Germline CDR1 is SNHLY and CDR2 is FYNNEI. V dropped 5 bases and J dropped 6; count of bases not matched to a gene: 8. The CDR3 region is CASSTLAGAGNEQFF. The CDR3 bases are TGTGCCAGCAGTACTTTAGCGGGAGCCGGCAATGAGCAGTTCTTC.

The chain carries TRBV29-1 and TRBJ2-2, with 8 bases lining up with TRBD1. This CDR3 comprises 13 residues. With 2 bases clipped from V and 6 bases from J, the junction kept 2 bases outside the gene matches. The germline V gene has CDR1 SQVTM and CDR2 ANQGSEA. The CDR3 region is CSVEQGAPGELFF. CDR3 bases: TGCAGCGTTGAACAGGGGGCGCCCGGGGAGCTGTTTTTT.

In its sample, this clone was seen a few times. V usage is TRBV7-9 and J usage is TRBJ1-1; a weak D match, TRBD1 (5 bases). The germline V gene encodes CDR1 SEHNR and CDR2 FQNEAQ (reference sequence). This CDR3 region has 14 residues. V dropped 2 bases and J dropped 4 bases, with 11 bases sitting between them. The CDR3 bases are TGTGCCAGCAGCTTACAGGGTCGTGGCACTGAAGCTTTCTTT. Translating it yields CASSLQGRGTEAFF. The full variable domain, its missing parts supplied by reference TRBV7-9 and TRBJ1-1, is DTGVSQNPRHKITKRGQNVTFRCDPISEHNRLYWYRQTLGQGPEFLTYFQNEAQLEKSRLLSDRFSAERPKGSFSTLEIQRTEQGDSAMYLCASSLQGRGTEAFFGQGTRLTVV.